The rows below give T cell receptor beta chains drawn from one sample of a study of OX40 agonist ivuxolimab in advanced cancers. Sequenced by immunoSEQ multiplex PCR; TCRdb stores in-frame clones only, minus some. The sample lists about 60,000 clones; around nine tenths were seen once. This specimen consisted of CD4+ or CD8+ T cells sorted from blood, obtained in a trial of the OX40 agonist ivuxolimab. The receptors derive from an adult with an advanced solid tumor such as melanoma, head and neck, liver or kidney cancer. The CDR3 runs from the conserved cysteine through the conserved F or W. Each record gives: J gene, V gene, clone size, D gene, CDR3 DNA, CDR3 protein. The D gene is left open where the match is weak. Where a row states a size, it is once, few, many or the class of an expanded clone; other rows omit it.

TRBJ2-2 TRBV29-1 . TRBD1 TGCAGCGTCGCAGGGGGCTTCGGGGAGCTGTTTTTT CSVAGGFGELFF
TRBJ1-1 TRBV5-1 . . TGCGCCAGCAGCCCTACGGCGGGGGTAGGCACTGAAGCTTTCTTT CASSPTAGVGTEAFF
TRBJ2-3 TRBV28 . . TGTGCCAGCAGTGGTGCGGGGGCGTCAGTCACAGATACGCAGTATTTT CASSGAGASVTDTQYF
TRBJ1-2 TRBV19 . . TGTGCCAGTAAATCAGTTGCTTCCTCTAACTATGGCTACACCTTC CASKSVASSNYGYTF
TRBJ2-5 TRBV7-2 . . TGTGCCAGCAGCCCGTCGATTTTTGACCAAGAGACCCAGTACTTC CASSPSIFDQETQYF
TRBJ2-2 TRBV19 few . TGTGCCTCCCACCCCGGGACACAGAACACCGGGGAGCTGTTTTTT CASHPGTQNTGELFF
TRBJ1-5 TRBV18 . TRBD1 TGTGCCAGCTCACAGGACAGGGACGAAAGTCAGCCCCAGCATTTT CASSQDRDESQPQHF
TRBJ2-1 TRBV4-1 . . TGCGCCAGCAGCCCTCTCCCTAGCGTCAACTACAATGAGCAGTTCTTC CASSPLPSVNYNEQFF
TRBJ2-5 TRBV19 . . TGTGCCAGGTTGGAGGCCCAGTACTTC CARLEAQYF
TRBJ1-2 TRBV5-1 . TRBD1 TGCGCCAGCAGCTCCACAGGGGGCAGCTATGGCTACACCTTC CASSSTGGSYGYTF
TRBJ2-3 TRBV7-9 . . TGTGCCAGCAGCGCAATTCTAGCGCGGGTCGCAGATACGCAGTATTTT CASSAILARVADTQYF
TRBJ2-2 TRBV5-6 . . TGTGCCAGCATCCGATCAGCTACAGGGTCGCCCGGGGAGCTGTTTTTT CASIRSATGSPGELFF
TRBJ1-2 TRBV6-5 . TRBD1 TGTGCCAGCAGTTCCCCCGGGACAGCAAAATATGGCTACACCTTC CASSSPGTAKYGYTF
TRBJ2-3 TRBV11-2 . . TGTGCCAGCAGCTTAGAACAGGGCACAGATACGCAGTATTTT CASSLEQGTDTQYF
TRBJ2-2 TRBV5-1 . TRBD1 TGCGCCAGCAGCTACCAGGGGGTGGGCACCGGGGAGCTGTTTTTT CASSYQGVGTGELFF
TRBJ2-4 TRBV29-1 . TRBD2 TGCAGCGTTACTAGCGAGGGCATTCAGTACTTC CSVTSEGIQYF
TRBJ2-3 TRBV7-2 . . TGTGCCAGCAGCTTGGACACAGATACGCAGTATTTT CASSLDTDTQYF
TRBJ2-1 TRBV9 . . TGTGCCAGCAGCGTAGGGGACGCCCCCTGGTACAATGAGCAGTTCTTC CASSVGDAPWYNEQFF
TRBJ2-7 TRBV5-4 once . TGTGCCAGCAGCTTGGGGGGACACGAGCAGTACTTC CASSLGGHEQYF
TRBJ2-7 TRBV2 . . TGTGCCAGCAGTGAAGACCAGGGGCCCTACGAGCAGTACTTC CASSEDQGPYEQYF
TRBJ1-2 TRBV15 . . TGTGCCACCAGCAGAGATGAAGCAGTAATCTATGGCTACACCTTC CATSRDEAVIYGYTF
TRBJ2-5 TRBV18 . TRBD1 TGTGCCAGCTCACCAACAGGGGTTGGAGAGACCCAGTACTTC CASSPTGVGETQYF
TRBJ2-4 TRBV13 . . TGTGCCAGCAGCTTAAGGAGTCGGGGAATAGACATTCAGTACTTC CASSLRSRGIDIQYF
TRBJ1-1 TRBV10-3 . . TGTGCCATCAGTTCTGGCCGCACTGAAGCTTTCTTT CAISSGRTEAFF
TRBJ2-7 TRBV28 . . TGTGCCAGCAGTACACCGGGACACATCTACGAGCAGTACTTC CASSTPGHIYEQYF
TRBJ1-5 TRBV6-1 . . TGTGCCAGCAGTGAAGGGGGGCTCCAGCCCCAGCATTTT CASSEGGLQPQHF
TRBJ2-7 TRBV4-2 . . TGTGCCAGCAGCCGGGGGGCAGATAATCCCTACGAGCAGTACTTC CASSRGADNPYEQYF
TRBJ1-4 TRBV5-1 . . TGCGCCAGCAGCTTGGGCAATGAAAAACTGTTTTTT CASSLGNEKLFF
TRBJ2-5 TRBV20-1 . . TGCAGTGCTAGGGATCGACCCCAGTACTTC CSARDRPQYF
TRBJ2-7 TRBV10-2 . TRBD1 TGCGCCAGCAGTGAGTCGGCAGGGGGCTCCTACGAGCAGTACTTC CASSESAGGSYEQYF
TRBJ1-4 TRBV7-2 . . TGTGCCAGCAGCTTAGCTGGGGGAAATGAAAAACTGTTTTTT CASSLAGGNEKLFF
TRBJ2-3 TRBV9 . TRBD2 TGTGCCAGCAGCGAAGGACTAGCGGGCCTTTCTAGCACAGATACGCAGTATTTT CASSEGLAGLSSTDTQYF
TRBJ1-2 TRBV7-2 . . TGTGCCAGCAGCTCCCAGGGTAACTATGGCTACACCTTC CASSSQGNYGYTF
TRBJ2-1 TRBV19 . . TGTGCCAGTAGTATGGCGGGAAGCTCCTACAATGAGCAGTTCTTC CASSMAGSSYNEQFF
TRBJ2-5 TRBV27 . . TGTGCCAGCAAGGGCAGCCAAGAGACCCAGTACTTC CASKGSQETQYF
TRBJ2-1 TRBV5-1 . . TGCGCCAGCAGCTTGGTGGGCAGGGGTCTGGGGGATGAGCAGTTCTTC CASSLVGRGLGDEQFF
TRBJ2-1 TRBV7-8 . TRBD1 TGTGCCAGCCACTCCGGGACAGTCAACAATGAGCAGTTCTTC CASHSGTVNNEQFF
TRBJ1-2 TRBV7-2 . TRBD1 TGTGCCAGCAGCTTTCCGGACAGGGGATATGGCTACACCTTC CASSFPDRGYGYTF
TRBJ1-2 TRBV2 . . TGTGCCAGCAGTGACCGCGGACGGACCTATGGCTACACCTTC CASSDRGRTYGYTF
TRBJ2-5 TRBV5-1 . TRBD2 TGCGCCAGCAGCCTACGGACTAGCCAAGAGACCCAGTACTTC CASSLRTSQETQYF
TRBJ2-1 TRBV5-1 . . TGCGCCAGCAGCCATCTAGCGATTGGCTCCTACAATGAGCAGTTCTTC CASSHLAIGSYNEQFF
TRBJ2-3 TRBV7-5 . . TGTGTCAGAAGCTTAGCGGGGGGGGGCCTTGGGCAGTATTTT CVRSLAGGGLGQYF
TRBJ1-2 TRBV6-1 few . TGTGCCAGCAGCCTTCGGGTCGACTATGGCTACACCTTC CASSLRVDYGYTF
TRBJ2-3 TRBV7-8 . . TGTGCCAGCAGCTTAGTAAAGGGGGGATCCGCGAATTGGGTTACGCAGTATTTT CASSLVKGGSANWVTQYF
TRBJ2-2 TRBV30 . . TGTGCCTGGAGAACGGGGTGGGGGGAGCTGTTTTTT CAWRTGWGELFF
TRBJ2-2 TRBV5-4 . TRBD2 TGTGCCAGCAGCTCTAGCGGGGGGGCGAACACCGGGGAGCTGTTTTTT CASSSSGGANTGELFF
TRBJ1-4 TRBV18 . . TGTGCCAGCTCACGAAACTATAATGAAAAACTGTTTTTT CASSRNYNEKLFF
TRBJ2-5 TRBV5-4 . . TGTGCCAGCAGCTTGGGGCCACTGGACAGAGCGGAGACCCAGTACTTC CASSLGPLDRAETQYF
TRBJ2-1 TRBV5-8 . TRBD2 TGTGCCAGCACCACTAGCGTACCCGCTTACAATGAGCAGTTCTTC CASTTSVPAYNEQFF
TRBJ2-3 TRBV10-3 . . TGTGCCATCAGTGATACTACTTCAGATACGCAGTATTTT CAISDTTSDTQYF
TRBJ1-1 TRBV15 . TRBD1 TGTGCCACCAGCAGAGGACCAGGGGGCGTCACTGAAGCTTTCTTT CATSRGPGGVTEAFF
TRBJ1-2 TRBV9 . . TGTGCCAGCAGCGCCCAGGGAGCTAACTATGGCTACACCTTC CASSAQGANYGYTF
TRBJ2-1 TRBV29-1 . TRBD2 TGCAGCGTTGTCGGACTAGCGCCCAATGAGCAGTTCTTC CSVVGLAPNEQFF
TRBJ2-7 TRBV25-1 . . TGTGCCAGCAGTTCCTCAGGATCTAACAGGGTGCAGCAGTACTTC CASSSSGSNRVQQYF